The 4 T cell receptor beta chains below come from one sample, sequenced in a study of blood T cell repertoires in COVID-19. This table comes from immunoSEQ multiplex PCR, and its TCRdb copy is limited to in-frame clones, with some not included. Of around 280,000 clones listed, 90% are singletons. The sample consisted of PBMCs or T cells enriched from blood (not recorded which). The receptor set was obtained from a woman between 18 and 29 years old with acute COVID-19.

The V call is TRBV4-1, the J call TRBJ1-5, with D hard to call. V was cut by 1 base and J by 0 bases, with 7 bases left in between. CDR3 length: 15 residues. Germline CDR1 and CDR2: MGHRA and YSYEKL. The CDR3 region is CASSQGSYSNQPQHF. CDR3 bases: TGCGCCAGCAGCCAAGGGAGCTATAGCAATCAGCCCCAGCATTTT.

This clone was observed once. The CDR3 nucleotides are TGTGCCAGCAGCTGGAGCCGGGCCTACAATGAGCAGTTCTTC. It specifies CASSWSRAYNEQFF. The chain employs TRBV11-3 and TRBJ2-1; no definite D call. This CDR3 is built from 14 residues. V lost 4 bases to trimming and J lost 2 bases, with 9 bases between them. CDR1 is SGHNT and CDR2 is YENEEA in the germline V gene.

The V gene is TRBV6-1, the J gene TRBJ1-1; D remains ambiguous. The germline V and J ends were trimmed by 3 bases and 0 bases, with 11 bases remaining between them. The CDR3 is made up of 15 amino acids. The germline CDR1 and CDR2 sequences are MNHNS and SASEGT. DNA for the CDR3: TGTGCCAGCAGTGATATAAACAGAATGAACACTGAAGCTTTCTTT. As protein: CASSDINRMNTEAFF.

The chain employs TRBV6-2 or TRBV6-3 and TRBJ2-7; D gene uncertain. This CDR3 has 18 residues. The ends were cut back, 0 bases at V and 0 bases at J, with 18 bases in the middle. Germline V gene data show CDR1 as MNHEY and CDR2 as SVGEGT. CDR3 sequence reads: CASSYSRNLPAVSYEQYF. The CDR3 nucleotides read TGTGCCAGCAGTTACTCGAGGAACCTCCCCGCGGTCTCCTACGAGCAGTACTTC.